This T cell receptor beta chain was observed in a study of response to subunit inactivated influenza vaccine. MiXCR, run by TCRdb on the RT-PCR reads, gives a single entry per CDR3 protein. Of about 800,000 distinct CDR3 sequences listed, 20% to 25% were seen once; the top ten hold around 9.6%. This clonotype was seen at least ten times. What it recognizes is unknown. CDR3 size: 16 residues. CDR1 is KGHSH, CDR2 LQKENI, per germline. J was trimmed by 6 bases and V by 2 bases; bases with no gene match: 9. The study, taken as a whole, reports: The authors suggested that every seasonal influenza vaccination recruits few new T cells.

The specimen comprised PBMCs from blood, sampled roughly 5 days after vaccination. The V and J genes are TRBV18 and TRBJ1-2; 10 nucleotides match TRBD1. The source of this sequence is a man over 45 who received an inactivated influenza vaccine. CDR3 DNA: TGTGCCAGCTCACCATTCACCCGGGACAGGGGAAATGGCTACACCTTC. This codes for CASSPFTRDRGNGYTF.